This T cell receptor beta chain was profiled in a study of T-cell memory formation after mild COVID-19. Overall study: Largely, TCR clusters stayed within a single donor.

This clonotype appeared a few times. Its antigen is as yet unknown. TCRdb redid the calling of the 5' RACE reads with MiXCR, one entry per CDR3 protein. Among about 180,000 distinct CDR3 sequences, 16% were seen once, and the ten largest hold approximately 2.2%. This CDR3 is 12 amino acids long. V lost 7 bases to trimming and J lost 2 bases; unmatched junction nucleotides: 3. CDR1 is SQVTM and CDR2 is ANQGSEA in the germline V gene. Study findings and constraints: Contracting CD4+ clones lay largely in CM and EM, with CD8+ ones residing in EMRA. Memory from before infection featured some responding clones, which suggests cross-reactive memory joined. Contracting clones, day 15 to 85, had balanced CD4/CD8, and later expanders favored CD4+.

The receptor was isolated from an adult woman who had mild COVID-19 (a few samples of this study predate the infection). Cell type and time point are not known. Sequenced input: PBMCs or a T cell subset sorted from them (not recorded which). This sequence joins TRBV29-1 and TRBJ2-7, with 9 bases fitting TRBD2. The chain's CDR3 is CSAAGGPYEQYF. The CDR3, as DNA: TGCAGCGCAGCGGGAGGACCCTACGAGCAGTACTTC.